These 24 T cell receptor beta chains share one sample of origin, sequenced in a study of blood T cell repertoires in COVID-19. Assay: immunoSEQ multiplex PCR; the TCRdb copy retains only in-frame clones and omits some. The table includes some 48,000 clones, under 90% detected once. Input material: peripheral blood. The origin of the receptors is a woman older than 75 with COVID-19, enrolled during active disease.

This chain uses TRBV4-2 with TRBJ1-1; no reliable D call. Germline V gives CDR1 LGHNA, CDR2 YNFKEQ. This CDR3 region has 15 residues. The V and J ends lost 3 bases and 5 bases respectively, with 16 bases between them. Here the CDR3 reads CASSHTTVAGTEAFF. The CDR3 DNA sequence: TGTGCCAGCAGCCACACAACCGTGGCGGGGACTGAAGCTTTCTTT.

V and J are TRBV2 and TRBJ1-2; TRBD1 aligns across 8 bases. CDR1 SNHLY and CDR2 FYNNEI come from the germline V gene. This CDR3 is 14 amino acids long. The V gene end was trimmed by 5 bases and the J gene end by 4 bases; junction bases not matched to a gene: 6. The CDR3 DNA is TGTGCCAGCAGTTACGGACAGGGCATCTATGGCTACACCTTC. Its protein is CASSYGQGIYGYTF.

This clone is a singleton in its sample. V gene TRBV9 combines with J gene TRBJ2-3; 7 bases are a match to TRBD1. Germline V gives CDR1 SGDLS, CDR2 YYNGEE. This CDR3 has 15 residues. The V segment lost 0 bases and the J segment 6 bases; nucleotides outside the gene matches: 7. CDR3 DNA sequence: TGTGCCAGCAGCGTAGGGGGACAGAGGGTCGATACGCAGTATTTT. Translated, it gives CASSVGGQRVDTQYF.

CDR3: CAWSVSSRISGNTIYF. Here the CDR3 DNA reads TGTGCCTGGAGTGTATCGAGCCGTATCTCTGGAAACACCATATATTTT. The chain recombines TRBV30 with TRBJ1-3; no reliable D call. Per germline, CDR1 GTSNPN and CDR2 SVGIG (reference sequence). The V gene lost 0 bases and the J gene lost 0 bases, with 12 bases spanning the gap. This CDR3 region has 16 residues.

V and J are TRBV11-3 and TRBJ1-1; tentatively, D is TRBD1 (5 bases). Germline V gives CDR1 SGHNT, CDR2 YENEEA. This CDR3 comprises 14 residues. Deletions cut 5 bases from V and 5 bases from J, with 15 bases between. The CDR3 DNA reads TGTGCCAGCAGCCTATCGGGGGGAGGAACTGAAGCTTTCTTT. Translation: CASSLSGGGTEAFF.

The chain uses TRBV5-1 and TRBJ2-1, with a possible D match to TRBD2 (5 bases). V dropped 4 bases and J dropped 8 bases, with 19 bases sitting between them. CDR1 and CDR2 from the germline V gene are SGHRS and YFSETQ. The CDR3 sequence is 15 residues long. The CDR3 loop reads CASSQDKIDGDEQFF. DNA of the CDR3: TGCGCCAGCAGCCAAGACAAAATCGACGGGGATGAGCAGTTCTTC.

The V gene is TRBV19, the J gene TRBJ2-4; 7 positions match TRBD1. Germline CDR1 and CDR2: LNHDA and SQIVND (reference sequence). V was pared by 4 bases and J by 3 bases, with 3 bases of the junction left unmatched. The CDR3 has 14 amino acids. Here the CDR3 DNA reads TGTGCCAGTAGTAGTTCAGGGGGCAAAAACATTCAGTACTTC. Its protein product is CASSSSGGKNIQYF.

V usage is TRBV29-1 and J usage is TRBJ1-1, with a tentative D call TRBD1 (6 bases). The CDR3 consists of 12 residues. Germline CDR1 and CDR2: SQVTM and ANQGSEA. Trimming removed 6 bases at V and 1 base at J, with 9 bases between. DNA for the CDR3: TGCAGCGTGTCGGGACAGAACACTGAAGCTTTCTTT. Residues: CSVSGQNTEAFF.

This clone was seen more than once but under ten times. Written as DNA, the CDR3 is TGTGCCAGCAGTTATCAAGGGGGCAATCAGCCCCAGCATTTT. This translates into CASSYQGGNQPQHF. The chain links TRBV6-5 to TRBJ1-5, with D perhaps TRBD1 (5 bases). CDR3 length equals 14 residues. Germline CDR1 MNHEY, CDR2 SVGAGI. The V end was cut by 3 bases, the J end by 2 bases, with 8 bases between.

The chain joins TRBV5-6 to TRBJ1-2; 7 bases fit TRBD1. Germline V gene lookup returns CDR1 SGHDT and CDR2 YYEEEE. With V trimmed by 5 bases and J by 5 bases, 6 bases remained unmatched. The CDR3 is made up of 13 amino acids. The CDR3 DNA sequence: TGTGCCAGCAGTCTAGGGACAGATTATGGCTACACCTTC. The encoded protein is CASSLGTDYGYTF. Variable domain in full (rest from reference TRBV5-6 and TRBJ1-2): DAGVTQSPTHLIKTRGQQVTLRCSPKSGHDTVSWYQQALGQGPQFIFQYYEEEERQRGNFPDRFSGHQFPNYSSELNVNALLLGDSALYLCASSLGTDYGYTFGSGTRLTVV.

The chain employs TRBV5-1 and TRBJ2-7, with TRBD1 matching over 7 bases. After removal of 5 bases from V and 5 bases from J, the junction contained 1 base not matched to a gene. Germline-derived CDR1 and CDR2 are SGHRS and YFSETQ. CDR3 length equals 11 residues. This chain's CDR3 is CASRTGNEQYF. CDR3 in DNA: TGCGCCAGCAGGACAGGGAACGAGCAGTACTTC.

V usage is TRBV19 and J usage is TRBJ1-1; possible D gene TRBD1, 6 bases. Trimming pared 3 bases from V and 4 bases from J, leaving 18 bases between. The CDR3 is made up of 16 amino acids. Germline V gene lookup returns CDR1 LNHDA and CDR2 SQIVND (reference sequence). The CDR3 protein is CASSIEAGDYSTEAFF. In DNA, the CDR3 is TGTGCCAGTAGTATTGAGGCAGGGGATTATAGCACTGAAGCTTTCTTT.

DNA of the CDR3: TGTGCCAGCTCACCCTTGGGAGGGAGGAGCACTGAAGCTTTCTTT. Translating gives CASSPLGGRSTEAFF. The rearrangement uses TRBV18 and TRBJ1-1; D unclear. V dropped 3 bases and J dropped 4 bases, with 15 bases sitting between them. Germline CDR1 is KGHSH and CDR2 is LQKENI. The length of the CDR3 is 15 residues. Full variable domain (missing parts from reference TRBV18 and TRBJ1-1): NAGVMQNPRHLVRRRGQEARLRCSPMKGHSHVYWYRQLPEEGLKFMVYLQKENIIDESGMPKERFSAEFPKEGPSILRIQQVVRGDSAAYFCASSPLGGRSTEAFFGQGTRLTVV.

The J gene is TRBJ2-1, the V gene TRBV27; D may be TRBD1 (6 bases). Looked up from germline, CDR1 is MNHEY and CDR2 is SMNVEV (reference sequence). The germline V and J ends were trimmed by 4 bases and 9 bases, with 13 bases remaining between them. The CDR3 has 13 amino acids. Written as DNA, the CDR3 is TGTGCCAGCAGTTGGGCAGGGGAGCTTGAGCAGTTCTTC. Its translation is CASSWAGELEQFF.

This rearrangement joins TRBV28 to TRBJ1-4; D unresolved. The CDR3 covers 15 residues. Germline V gene data show CDR1 as MDHEN and CDR2 as SYDVKM. Trimming cost V 6 bases and J 7 bases, with 18 bases left between them. This CDR3 is CASRPDTPGTEKLFF. CDR3 coding DNA: TGTGCCAGCAGACCAGACACCCCGGGAACTGAAAAACTGTTTTTT.

The V gene is TRBV10-3, the J gene TRBJ2-7; 8 bases map to TRBD2. The CDR3 length is 15 residues. Trimming removed 2 bases from V and 1 base from J; junction bases left unmatched: 4. CDR1 is ENHRY and CDR2 is SYGVKD in the germline V gene. CDR3 residues: CAISEPAGVSYEQYF. The CDR3 DNA sequence: TGTGCCATCAGTGAGCCAGCGGGAGTATCCTACGAGCAGTACTTC.

The table lists this clone with a count of one. This chain joins TRBV5-1 and TRBJ2-5, with 13 bases lining up with TRBD2. CDR3 size: 15 residues. Trimming at V came to 7 bases and at J to 6 bases, leaving 9 bases not matched to a gene. Germline V CDR1 and CDR2: SGHRS, YFSETQ. The CDR3 DNA sequence: TGCGCCAGCGGGCGGACTAGCGGGGGTTCGCAGACCCAGTACTTC. Residues: CASGRTSGGSQTQYF.

J is TRBJ2-7 and V is TRBV3-1 (or the pseudogene TRBV3-2); 11 nucleotides agree with TRBD1. Germline V gene sequence: CDR1 LGHDT, CDR2 YNNKEL (reference sequence). After removal of 4 bases from V and 7 bases from J, the junction contained 3 bases not matched to a gene. CDR3 size: 13 residues. The CDR3 here is CASSPGTGGEQYF. The CDR3, as DNA: TGTGCCAGCAGCCCAGGGACAGGGGGAGAGCAGTACTTC.

The chain carries TRBV6-5 and TRBJ1-3, with no clear D. Germline V gives CDR1 MNHEY, CDR2 SVGAGI. The length of the CDR3 is 15 residues. V was clipped by 2 bases and J by 0 bases, with 8 bases between them. The CDR3 DNA is TGTGCCAGCAGTTACAGAGGGTACTCTGGAAACACCATATATTTT. This codes for CASSYRGYSGNTIYF.

V usage is TRBV7-2 and J usage is TRBJ2-1; weak D call: TRBD2 (5 bases). Germline lookup yields CDR1 SGHTA and CDR2 FQGNSA. The CDR3 runs to 18 residues. Trimming removed 3 bases from V and 3 bases from J, with 21 bases in between. CDR3 region: CASSLNGPGSVDYNEQFF. The CDR3 DNA follows: TGTGCCAGCAGCTTGAATGGGCCGGGGAGTGTGGACTACAATGAGCAGTTCTTC.

This clone was recorded once. V and J are TRBV13 and TRBJ2-1; 7 nucleotides line up with TRBD2. Looked up from germline, CDR1 is PRHDT and CDR2 is FYEKMQ (reference sequence). The V segment lost 0 bases and the J segment 4 bases; nucleotides outside the gene matches: 3. The CDR3 contains 15 residues. The CDR3 bases are TGTGCCAGCAGCTTAGGAGCGGGAACGTACAATGAGCAGTTCTTC. Translation: CASSLGAGTYNEQFF.

The chain has TRBV7-9 and TRBJ2-7; 10 bases align to TRBD1. CDR3 length: 16 residues. Trimming at V came to 2 bases and at J to 4 bases, leaving 8 bases not matched to a gene. Germline V gives CDR1 SEHNR, CDR2 FQNEAQ (reference sequence). This CDR3 is CASSLRRGQGNYEQYF. The CDR3 bases are TGTGCCAGCAGCTTAAGAAGGGGACAGGGGAATTACGAGCAGTACTTC.

This clone occurred once. This chain connects TRBV19 to TRBJ2-1, with 9 bases aligning to TRBD2. The CDR3 spans 13 residues. V trimming: 7 bases; J trimming: 10 bases; junction bases outside the gene matches: 8. Germline V gene sequence: CDR1 LNHDA, CDR2 SQIVND (reference sequence). The CDR3 protein is CASNNSGRREQFF. In nucleotides, the CDR3 is TGTGCCAGTAACAACAGCGGGAGGAGGGAGCAGTTCTTC.

This rearrangement joins TRBV24-1 to TRBJ2-2; no reliable D call. Germline CDR1 KGHDR, CDR2 SFDVKD. The CDR3 is made up of 13 amino acids. V dropped 4 bases and J dropped 4 bases, with 6 bases sitting between them. CDR3 protein: CATSEAPTGELFF. The CDR3 bases are TGTGCCACCAGTGAGGCCCCCACCGGGGAGCTGTTTTTT.